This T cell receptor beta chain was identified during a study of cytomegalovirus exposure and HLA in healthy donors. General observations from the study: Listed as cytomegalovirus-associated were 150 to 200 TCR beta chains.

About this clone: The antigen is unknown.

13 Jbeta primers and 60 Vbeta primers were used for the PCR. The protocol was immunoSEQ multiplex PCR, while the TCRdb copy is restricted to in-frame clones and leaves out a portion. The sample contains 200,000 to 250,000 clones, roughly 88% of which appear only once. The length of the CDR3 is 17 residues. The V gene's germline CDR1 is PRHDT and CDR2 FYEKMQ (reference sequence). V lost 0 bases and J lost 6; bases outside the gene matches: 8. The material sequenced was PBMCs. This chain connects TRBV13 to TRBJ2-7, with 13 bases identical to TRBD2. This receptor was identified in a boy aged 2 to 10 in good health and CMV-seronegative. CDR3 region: CASSLGLAGGPEREQYF. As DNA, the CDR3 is TGTGCCAGCAGCTTAGGACTAGCGGGGGGGCCCGAGCGCGAGCAGTACTTC.